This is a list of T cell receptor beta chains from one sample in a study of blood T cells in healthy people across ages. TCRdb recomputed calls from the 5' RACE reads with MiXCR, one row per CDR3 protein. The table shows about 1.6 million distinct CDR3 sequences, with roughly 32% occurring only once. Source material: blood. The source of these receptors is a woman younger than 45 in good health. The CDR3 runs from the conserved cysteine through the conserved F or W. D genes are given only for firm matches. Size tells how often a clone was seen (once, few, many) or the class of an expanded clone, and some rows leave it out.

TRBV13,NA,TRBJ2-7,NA,CASSLGASRAYEQYF,TGTGCCAGCAGCTTAGGAGCAAGTCGAGCGTACGAGCAGTACTTC
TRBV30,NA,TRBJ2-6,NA,CGLEGDGANVLTF,TGCGGTCTGGAAGGGGACGGGGCCAACGTCCTGACTTTC
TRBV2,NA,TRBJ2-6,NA,CASSDRVAGANVLTF,TGTGCCAGCAGTGACAGGGTTGCTGGGGCCAACGTCCTGACTTTC
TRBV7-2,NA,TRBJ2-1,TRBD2,CASSFVTSAKEQFF,TGTGCCAGCAGCTTTGTGACTAGCGCGAAGGAGCAGTTCTTC
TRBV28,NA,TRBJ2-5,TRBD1,CASRPRPTGWLETQYF,TGTGCCAGCAGACCTAGGCCGACAGGGTGGTTGGAGACCCAGTACTTC
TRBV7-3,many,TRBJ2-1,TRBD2,CASSFLAGDYNEQFF,TGTGCCAGCAGCTTTCTAGCGGGGGACTACAATGAGCAGTTCTTC
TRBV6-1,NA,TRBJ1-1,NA,CASSGGWTEAFF,TGTGCCAGCAGTGGCGGGTGGACTGAAGCTTTCTTT
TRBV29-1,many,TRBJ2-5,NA,CSVEETGMGETQYF,TGCAGCGTTGAAGAGACGGGGATGGGAGAGACCCAGTACTTC
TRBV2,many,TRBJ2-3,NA,CASSERTDTQYF,TGTGCCAGCAGTGAACGGACAGATACGCAGTATTTT
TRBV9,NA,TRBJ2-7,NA,CASSVAEAGVYEQYF,TGTGCCAGCAGCGTAGCTGAGGCGGGCGTCTACGAGCAGTACTTC
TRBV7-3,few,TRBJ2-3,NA,CASSLGVTRGTQYF,TGTGCCAGCAGCTTAGGCGTCACTAGGGGTACGCAGTATTTT
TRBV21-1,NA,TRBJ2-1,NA,CASSKERGRSYNEQFF,TGTGCCAGCAGCAAAGAAAGGGGAAGGTCCTACAATGAGCAGTTCTTC
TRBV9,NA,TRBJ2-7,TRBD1,CASSHSSRGRGNEQYF,TGTGCCAGCAGCCATTCTTCCAGGGGCAGGGGGAACGAGCAGTACTTC
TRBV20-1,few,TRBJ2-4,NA,CSAPSGPGGRMDIQYF,TGCAGTGCTCCTAGTGGCCCCGGAGGGCGAATGGACATTCAGTACTTC
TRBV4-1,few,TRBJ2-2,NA,CASSQVSGGGELFF,TGCGCCAGCAGCCAAGTATCCGGCGGCGGGGAGCTGTTTTTT
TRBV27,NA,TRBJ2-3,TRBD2,CASSIGTRETGDTQYF,TGTGCCAGCAGCATCGGGACTAGAGAAACGGGAGATACGCAGTATTTT
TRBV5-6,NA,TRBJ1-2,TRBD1,CASSFSGGPYGYTF,TGTGCCAGCAGCTTTTCAGGGGGCCCCTATGGCTACACCTTC
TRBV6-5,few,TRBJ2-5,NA,CASSTDYLQETQYF,TGTGCCAGCAGTACGGACTACCTACAAGAGACCCAGTACTTC
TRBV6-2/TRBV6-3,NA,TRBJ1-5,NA,CASSYSFWQPQHF,TGTGCCAGCAGTTACTCGTTTTGGCAGCCCCAGCATTTT
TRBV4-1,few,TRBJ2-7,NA,CASSQDGAGSDEQYF,TGCGCCAGCAGCCAAGACGGCGCAGGGTCCGACGAGCAGTACTTC
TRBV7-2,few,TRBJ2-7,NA,CASSLPLRTSTYEQYF,TGTGCCAGCAGCCTCCCCCTCCGGACATCGACCTACGAGCAGTACTTC
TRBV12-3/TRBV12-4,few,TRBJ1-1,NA,CASKKGYTEAFF,TGTGCCAGCAAAAAGGGGTACACTGAAGCTTTCTTT
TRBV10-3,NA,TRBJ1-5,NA,CAISESGGTGNQPQHF,TGTGCCATCAGTGAGTCGGGAGGGACCGGCAATCAGCCCCAGCATTTT
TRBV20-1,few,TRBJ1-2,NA,CSARVAGSTWGYTF,TGCAGTGCTAGAGTGGCAGGGTCTACCTGGGGCTACACCTTC
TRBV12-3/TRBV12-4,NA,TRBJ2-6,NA,CASSEYGRTGANVLTF,TGTGCCAGCAGTGAATACGGGAGAACTGGGGCCAACGTCCTGACTTTC
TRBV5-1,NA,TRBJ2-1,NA,CAGSFPRASNEQFF,TGCGCCGGCAGTTTTCCCCGGGCCTCTAATGAGCAGTTCTTC
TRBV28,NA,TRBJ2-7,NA,CASRGQLPSYEQYF,TGTGCCAGCAGAGGACAGCTCCCCTCCTACGAGCAGTACTTC
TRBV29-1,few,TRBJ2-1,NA,CSDNYLHRSGEQFF,TGCAGCGACAACTATCTCCATCGCTCAGGAGAGCAGTTCTTC
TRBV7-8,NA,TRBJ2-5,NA,CASCRELQETQYF,TGTGCCAGCTGTCGGGAACTCCAAGAGACCCAGTACTTC
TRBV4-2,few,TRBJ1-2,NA,CASSQDGLSYGYTF,TGTGCCAGCAGCCAAGATGGACTCAGCTATGGCTACACCTTC
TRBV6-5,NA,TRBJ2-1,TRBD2,CASSPFLAGYNEQFF,TGTGCCAGCAGCCCTTTCTTAGCGGGCTACAATGAGCAGTTCTTC
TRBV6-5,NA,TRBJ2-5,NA,CASSFPKGGVETRYF,TGTGCCAGCAGTTTTCCCAAAGGTGGAGTGGAGACCCGGTACTTC
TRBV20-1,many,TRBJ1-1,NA,CSARDVVNTEAFF,TGCAGTGCTAGAGATGTGGTGAACACTGAAGCTTTCTTT
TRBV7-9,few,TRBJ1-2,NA,CASSLNRAHGYTF,TGTGCCAGCAGCTTAAACAGGGCGCATGGCTACACCTTC
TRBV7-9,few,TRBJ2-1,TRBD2,CASSLGTSGIDEQFF,TGTGCCAGCAGCTTAGGGACTAGCGGGATCGATGAGCAGTTCTTC
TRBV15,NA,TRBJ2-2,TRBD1,CATSTGTENTGELFF,TGTGCCACCAGCACCGGGACAGAAAACACCGGGGAGCTGTTTTTT
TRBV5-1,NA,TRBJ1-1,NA,CASSMGQNTEAFF,TGCGCCAGCAGCATGGGACAGAACACTGAAGCTTTCTTT
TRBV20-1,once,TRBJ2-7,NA,CSVRRPGRDGGTDPYEQYF,TGCAGTGTTCGGAGGCCGGGCAGGGACGGCGGGACGGACCCTTACGAGCAGTACTTC
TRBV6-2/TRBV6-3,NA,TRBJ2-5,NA,CGSSTGETQYF,TGTGGCAGCAGCACCGGGGAGACCCAGTACTTC
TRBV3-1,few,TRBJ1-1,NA,CASSQGGAGTEAFF,TGTGCCAGCAGCCAAGGGGGGGCTGGAACTGAAGCTTTCTTT
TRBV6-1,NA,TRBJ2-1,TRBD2,CASSLKGGTSGGAENEQFF,TGTGCCAGCTCCCTGAAGGGGGGGACTAGCGGGGGGGCAGAAAATGAGCAGTTCTTC
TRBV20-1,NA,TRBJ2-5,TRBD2,CSARRTSGNPQETQYF,TGCAGTGCTAGACGGACTAGCGGGAACCCCCAAGAGACCCAGTACTTC
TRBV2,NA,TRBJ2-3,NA,CASSNRDPSITDTQYF,TGTGCCAGCAGTAACCGGGACCCTAGCATTACAGATACGCAGTATTTT
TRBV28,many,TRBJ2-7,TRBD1,CASSSLGQAYEQYF,TGTGCCAGCAGTTCCCTGGGACAGGCCTACGAGCAGTACTTC
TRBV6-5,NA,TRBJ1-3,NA,CASSYSPYSGNTIYF,TGTGCCAGCAGTTACTCTCCCTACTCTGGAAACACCATATATTTT
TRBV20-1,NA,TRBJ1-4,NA,CGARKPGTNEKLFF,TGCGGTGCTAGAAAACCGGGGACTAATGAAAAACTGTTTTTT
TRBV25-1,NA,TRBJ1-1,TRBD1,CASSPTGERTTEAFF,TGTGCCAGCAGCCCGACAGGGGAACGTACCACTGAAGCTTTCTTT
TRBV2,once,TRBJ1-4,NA,CASRKGGTNEKLFF,TGTGCCAGCAGGAAGGGAGGAACTAATGAAAAACTGTTTTTT
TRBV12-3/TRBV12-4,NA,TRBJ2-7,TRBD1,CASSYRGHTDYEQYF,TGTGCCAGCAGTTACAGGGGTCATACCGACTACGAGCAGTACTTC
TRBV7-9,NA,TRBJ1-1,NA,CASSRQANTEAFF,TGTGCCAGCAGCAGACAGGCGAACACTGAAGCTTTCTTT
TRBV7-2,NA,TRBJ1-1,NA,CASSLRISPPEAFF,TGTGCCAGCAGCTTAAGAATCTCTCCCCCAGAAGCTTTCTTT
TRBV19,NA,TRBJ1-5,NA,CASSIWDSNQPQHF,TGTGCCAGTAGTATATGGGATAGCAATCAGCCCCAGCATTTT
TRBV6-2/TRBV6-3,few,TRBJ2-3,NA,CASSYPLGTPRTDTQYF,TGTGCCAGCAGTTACCCACTCGGGACTCCACGCACAGATACGCAGTATTTT
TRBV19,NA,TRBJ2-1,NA,CAGSIDSGPEQFF,TGTGCCGGTAGTATAGATTCCGGACCTGAGCAGTTCTTC
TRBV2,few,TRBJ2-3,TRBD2,CASSGRGASTDTQYF,TGTGCCAGCTCCGGGCGGGGGGCTAGCACAGATACGCAGTATTTT
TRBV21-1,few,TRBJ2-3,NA,CASSKGAAGTDTQYF,TGTGCCAGCAGCAAAGGGGCGGCTGGCACAGATACGCAGTATTTT
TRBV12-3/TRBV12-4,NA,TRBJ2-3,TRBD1,CAGSPGTGQITDTQYF,TGTGCCGGCAGCCCCGGGACAGGACAAATCACAGATACGCAGTATTTT
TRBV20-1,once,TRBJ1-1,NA,CSAIPFNTEAFF,TGCAGTGCTATACCGTTTAACACTGAAGCTTTCTTT
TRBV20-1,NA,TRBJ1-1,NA,CSPQRGSSMNTEAFF,TGCAGTCCCCAGAGGGGAAGTAGTATGAACACTGAAGCTTTCTTT